Listed here are 14 T cell receptor beta chains from one sample, sequenced in a study of T cells in pancreatic ductal adenocarcinoma. Surgery without prior neoadjuvant therapy was the treatment of the selected pancreatic ductal adenocarcinoma patients. Using immunoSEQ multiplex PCR, the repertoire was profiled, and TCRdb retains in-frame clones only, with some absent. The table has roughly 16,000 clones, more than 75% seen once. The sequenced sample consisted of PBMCs. The source of these receptors is a human donor with pancreatic ductal adenocarcinoma.

This clone was found once. The chain has TRBV30 and TRBJ2-3; no definite D call. CDR3 length: 12 residues. The V end lost 4 bases, the J end lost 2 bases, and 7 bases lay between the germline ends. Germline V gene sequence: CDR1 GTSNPN, CDR2 SVGIG (reference sequence). For the CDR3, the DNA is TGTGCCTGGACTATCAACACAGATACGCAGTATTTT. It specifies CAWTINTDTQYF.

This chain's CDR3 is CASSIEGVAGAFF. The CDR3 DNA reads TGTGCCAGTAGTATAGAGGGTGTGGCAGGGGCTTTCTTT. The chain has TRBV19 and TRBJ1-1; weak D call: TRBD1 (5 bases). The germline gives CDR1 LNHDA, CDR2 SQIVND (reference sequence). The CDR3 has 13 amino acids. Trimming left V 0 bases short and J 11 bases short, with 13 bases between.

The chain employs TRBV4-3 and TRBJ2-7; D remains ambiguous. There are 14 residues in the CDR3. Germline CDR1 is LGHNA and CDR2 is YSLEER. V shed 0 bases and J shed 6 bases, with 12 bases lying between them. CDR3 in amino acids: CASSQDFTGGEQYF. CDR3 DNA: TGCGCCAGCAGCCAAGATTTCACCGGCGGCGAGCAGTACTTC.

The rearrangement joins TRBV6-5 to TRBJ1-1, with D uncertain. CDR3 size: 16 residues. The germline CDR1 and CDR2 sequences are MNHEY and SVGAGI. Between the trimmed V and J ends, which lost 0 bases and 0 bases, there was a span of 11 bases. This CDR3 is CASSYSIVAVNTEAFF. CDR3 DNA sequence: TGTGCCAGCAGTTACTCGATAGTTGCAGTGAACACTGAAGCTTTCTTT.

The rearrangement links TRBV28 to TRBJ2-5, with a weak D call TRBD1 (5 bases). CDR3 length: 12 amino acids. Trimming removed 6 bases from V and 5 bases from J, with 10 bases in between. The germline CDR1 and CDR2 sequences are MDHEN and SYDVKM. The CDR3 sequence: CASSATVETQYF. In DNA form, the CDR3 reads TGTGCCAGCAGCGCGACAGTCGAGACCCAGTACTTC.

The CDR3 DNA is TGTGCCAGCAGGGAAACAGGGACGGGTAATGGCTACACCTTC. Amino acid sequence: CASRETGTGNGYTF. The chain employs TRBV5-6 and TRBJ1-2; tentative D call: TRBD1 (6 bases). CDR1 and CDR2 from the germline V gene are SGHDT and YYEEEE. Trimming shortened V by 5 bases and J by 6 bases, and 17 bases separated the two germline ends. This CDR3 has 14 residues. The full variable domain, in which reference TRBV5-6 and TRBJ1-2 provide the parts outside the CDR3, is DAGVTQSPTHLIKTRGQQVTLRCSPKSGHDTVSWYQQALGQGPQFIFQYYEEEERQRGNFPDRFSGHQFPNYSSELNVNALLLGDSALYLCASRETGTGNGYTFGSGTRLTVV.

The chain employs TRBV11-3 and TRBJ2-1; TRBD2 is a possible D gene (6 bases). Trimming left V 1 base short and J 8 bases short, with 9 bases between. From germline, CDR1 is SGHNT and CDR2 YENEEA. The CDR3 has 13 amino acids. The DNA of the CDR3 is TGTGCCAGCAGCTTAGTGCGGGGCCATGAGCAGTTCTTC. Encoded protein: CASSLVRGHEQFF.

The chain couples TRBV30 to TRBJ1-5; D unclear. V lost 1 base and J lost 0, with 7 bases in between. CDR1 is GTSNPN, CDR2 SVGIG, per germline (reference sequence). This CDR3 has 14 amino acids. The CDR3, as DNA: TGTGCCTGGAGTGACGGTTATAGCAATCAGCCCCAGCATTTT. This translates into CAWSDGYSNQPQHF.

The DNA of the CDR3 is TGTGCCAGCAGCCCGAGCGGGAACTCCTACGAGCAGTACTTC. It specifies CASSPSGNSYEQYF. The V gene is TRBV7-8, the J gene TRBJ2-7, with 7 nucleotides matching TRBD2. The CDR3 spans 14 residues. Looked up from germline, CDR1 is SGHVS and CDR2 is FQNEAQ. V shed 5 bases, J shed 0 bases, and the junction held 4 bases outside the gene matches.

The chain uses TRBV15 and TRBJ1-1, with 11 nucleotides matching TRBD1. The CDR3 loop spans 16 amino acids. In germline, CDR1 is LNHNV, CDR2 YYDKDF (reference sequence). V shed 0 bases, J shed 4 bases, and the junction held 4 bases outside the gene matches. The CDR3 nucleotides are TGTGCCACCAGCAGAGATTATGGGACAGGGGGCACTGAAGCTTTCTTT. This gives the protein CATSRDYGTGGTEAFF.

The rearrangement links TRBV19 to TRBJ2-1; TRBD1 matches at 9 bases. Germline values: CDR1 LNHDA, CDR2 SQIVND (reference sequence). V trimming: 1 base; J trimming: 4 bases; junction bases outside the gene matches: 8. The CDR3 loop spans 17 amino acids. The CDR3, as DNA: TGTGCCAGTAGTATAGGGACAGGGGCCTACGAATACAATGAGCAGTTCTTC. Its protein is CASSIGTGAYEYNEQFF.

The genes are TRBV27 and TRBJ2-3; 10 positions match TRBD2. The length of the CDR3 is 16 residues. Looked up from germline, CDR1 is MNHEY and CDR2 is SMNVEV (reference sequence). V lost 4 bases, J lost 1 base, and 5 bases stayed unmatched. The CDR3 is CASSSTLAGRTDTQYF. CDR3 bases: TGTGCCAGCAGTTCAACACTAGCGGGACGCACAGATACGCAGTATTTT.

The chain links TRBV10-3 to TRBJ2-5; tentatively, D is TRBD2 (7 bases). V was cut by 2 bases and J by 5 bases, with 18 bases left in between. Germline V gene data show CDR1 as ENHRY and CDR2 as SYGVKD. The CDR3 is 16 residues long. The CDR3, as DNA: TGTGCCATCAGTGAGCTTGGGGGGGCCACTCCGGAGACCCAGTACTTC. Residues: CAISELGGATPETQYF.

The chain links TRBV5-1 to TRBJ2-3, with TRBD2 matching over 13 bases. With 0 bases clipped from V and 2 bases from J, the junction kept 15 bases outside the gene matches. CDR3 size: 21 residues. Germline V gene lookup returns CDR1 SGHRS and CDR2 YFSETQ. The CDR3 is CASSLAPGLAGFPTSTDTQYF. As DNA, the CDR3 is TGCGCCAGCAGCTTGGCCCCGGGACTAGCGGGGTTCCCAACCTCCACAGATACGCAGTATTTT.